These T cell receptor beta chains were read from a single sample in a study of tumor-infiltrating lymphocytes in primary liver carcinoma. MiXCR, applied by TCRdb to the multiplex PCR reads, yields one record per CDR3 protein. Of tens of thousands of distinct CDR3 sequences listed, roughly 69% are singletons. What was sequenced was tumor-adjacent normal liver tissue. These TCRs come from a man aged 35-49 years with primary liver carcinoma and hepatitis B virus infection. Each CDR3 is given with its conserved first and last residue. Expanded clones get a size class; other rows say once, few or many, or leave the size out.

V gene	J gene	clone size	CDR3 protein
TRBV6-1	TRBJ2-5	many	CASSDPRQGVRAQYF
TRBV6-1	TRBJ1-6	.	CANSLERNLPLHF
TRBV5-1	TRBJ2-7	.	CASSFLGHEYEQYF
TRBV10-3	TRBJ2-2	.	CGIMGTEGGDTGELFF
TRBV6-5	TRBJ1-6	many	CASSYEQGLNSPLHF
TRBV29-1	TRBJ2-7	.	CSIRDDAMEQYF
TRBV5-1	TRBJ2-1	many	CASSPGGGAQFF
TRBV6-6	TRBJ1-5	.	CASTPTGGGNQPQHF
TRBV4-1	TRBJ2-1	many	CASSQERTVVSYNEQFF
TRBV11-2	TRBJ2-5	.	CANSSEISGMGETQYF
TRBV29-1	TRBJ2-3	.	CSARAALGTDTQYF
TRBV11-2	TRBJ2-2	.	CVSSLPGANTGELFF
TRBV29-1	TRBJ2-1	.	CSVARPSYNEQFF
TRBV18	TRBJ2-1	.	CVSSPPTGDEQFF
TRBV12-3/TRBV12-4	TRBJ2-7	few	CASSLGQVNSYEQYF
TRBV6-5	TRBJ2-7	.	CASSSSGNLVEQYF
TRBV6-2/TRBV6-3	TRBJ2-1	.	CASRTTGRTEQFF
TRBV7-8	TRBJ2-4	.	CASSPETGQGARNIQYF
TRBV4-2	TRBJ2-7	.	CASSQVVAALTLAGLSYEQYF
TRBV4-1	TRBJ2-7	.	CASSQAKQASFCEQYF
TRBV12-3/TRBV12-4	TRBJ2-1	once	CASRPGPSTEHEQFF
TRBV30	TRBJ1-1	many	CAWSTSEAFF
TRBV7-3	TRBJ1-1	few	CASSGTGGIAEAFF
TRBV11-2	TRBJ2-4	.	CASWDRTHGIQYF
TRBV6-1	TRBJ2-1	.	CTSSVNLEQFF
TRBV5-4	TRBJ2-3	many	CASSLDGPPYF
TRBV9	TRBJ1-1	few	CASSVEGTGGLGNTEAFF
TRBV4-3	TRBJ1-3	.	CATSQERGNTIYF
TRBV11-2	TRBJ2-7	.	CTSRFDRVYEQYF
TRBV19	TRBJ1-1	.	CASIISGGSMFAFF
TRBV15	TRBJ1-5	.	CVTRGLDSARPQHF
TRBV10-1	TRBJ2-1	.	CARSTVTSGAYNEQFF
TRBV10-2	TRBJ2-5	few	CASSEDGAGDWETRYF
TRBV24-1	TRBJ2-1	.	CATSDFSSGRFDEQFF
TRBV11-1	TRBJ2-7	.	CTSSSRGSFSPYDQYF
TRBV6-6	TRBJ2-7	few	CASSYSHTLGEQYF
TRBV18	TRBJ2-5	.	CASSPRRAGDQETQYF
TRBV10-2	TRBJ2-7	many	CAIKNGYEQYF
TRBV11-2	TRBJ1-1	.	CASSPRAGLNTEAFF
TRBV24-1	TRBJ2-3	.	CATNGRVTTSTDTQYF
TRBV28	TRBJ2-7	.	CASIPLAGDYEQYF
TRBV29-1	.	.	CSVVGQINQPQYF
TRBV5-4	TRBJ2-1	.	CASSSQTSGRALEQFF
TRBV6-2/TRBV6-3	TRBJ1-1	.	CVSCYVTGGPMNTEAFF
TRBV6-1	TRBJ1-2	once	CASSEDVVRPDYGYTF
TRBV10-2	TRBJ1-5	.	CASSEQPYSNQPRHF
TRBV6-5	TRBJ2-1	.	CASSYTGTSGDVQFF
TRBV6-6	TRBJ2-3	.	CTSSYDLSASTDTQYF
TRBV27	TRBJ1-1	few	CASRNTFYTEAFF
TRBV11-2	TRBJ2-2	.	CASSSRASGISGELFF
TRBV29-1	TRBJ2-1	.	CSAVTLRPWSRQEQFF
TRBV29-1	TRBJ2-5	.	CSVLTSEETPYF
TRBV4-3	TRBJ2-7	.	CASNLEGTTACDQYF
TRBV6-5	TRBJ1-6	.	CVSSYGAYSPLHF
TRBV6-1	TRBJ2-2	.	CARNPRGTIEEQFF